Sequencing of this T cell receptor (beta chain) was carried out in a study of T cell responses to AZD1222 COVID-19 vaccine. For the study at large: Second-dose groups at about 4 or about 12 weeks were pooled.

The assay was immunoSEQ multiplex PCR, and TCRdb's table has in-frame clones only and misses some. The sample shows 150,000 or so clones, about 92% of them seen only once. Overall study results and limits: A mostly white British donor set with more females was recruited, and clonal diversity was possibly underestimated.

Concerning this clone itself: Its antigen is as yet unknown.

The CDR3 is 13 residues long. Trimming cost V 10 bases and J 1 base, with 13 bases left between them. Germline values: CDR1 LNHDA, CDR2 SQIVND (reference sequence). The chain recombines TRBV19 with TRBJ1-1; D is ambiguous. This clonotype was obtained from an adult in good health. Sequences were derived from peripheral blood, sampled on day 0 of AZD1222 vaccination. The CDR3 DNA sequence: TGTGCCACCCTCCCCCCCTCGAACACTGAAGCTTTCTTT. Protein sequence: CATLPPSNTEAFF.